This T cell receptor beta chain emerged from a study of T cells after yellow fever vaccination. Study results and caveats: Booster sampling recovered most clones from primary vaccination (roughly 97% CD4, 80% to 90% CD8). Overall, a small share of clonotypes was seen in both CD4 and CD8 compartments. A secondary response was less intense yet reached its peak sooner, at day 5 versus 15.

With regard to this clonotype: Its antigen is undetermined.

The CDR3 is 14 residues long. Trimming pared 9 bases from V and 7 bases from J, leaving 19 bases between. The germline V gene encodes CDR1 KGHDR and CDR2 SFDVKD. A universal primer site and UMIs were added as TCR cDNA was made by 5'RACE template switching. TCRdb reprocessed the 5' RACE reads with MiXCR, giving one entry per CDR3 protein. In the table there are approximately 350,000 distinct CDR3 sequences, around a tenth of which are singletons. The receptor's source is a young man who received the YFV17D yellow fever vaccine. Here the sequenced sample was PBMCs, taken on the day of the first yellow fever vaccination. The V gene is TRBV24-1, the J gene TRBJ2-3; D is possibly TRBD1 (6 bases). Written as DNA, the CDR3 is TGTGCCACCGCAGTTCGACAGGAATATTATACGCAGTATTTT. Protein product: CATAVRQEYYTQYF.